The clone carrying this TCR beta chain was picked up a small number of times. Its antigen remains unidentified. PCR involved 60 Vbeta and 13 Jbeta primers. Repertoires were generated with immunoSEQ multiplex PCR, while TCRdb's copy carries only in-frame clones and drops some. The sample carries about 130,000 clones, 65% to 85% recorded once. These data originate in a study of cytomegalovirus exposure and HLA in healthy donors. Study-wide context: Unique TCRs numbering roughly 85 million, obtained from HLA-typed donors, made up an early data release.

Study-level findings and limits: Serostatus for CMV was the only available immune exposure information. In vitro work confirmed that a few CMV-associated chains recognize CMV antigens. As a later analysis showed, a missense DCLRE1C variant was linked to trimming of TCR beta V- and J-genes.

The sequence was obtained from a man between 45 and 60 years old in good health and CMV-seronegative. Sample: PBMCs.

The CDR3 DNA sequence: TGTGCCAGCAAAAGGGGTGACATAAACTCTGGGGCCAACGTCCTGACTTTC. As protein: CASKRGDINSGANVLTF. This chain joins TRBV2 and TRBJ2-6; D might be TRBD1 (5 bases). V lost 7 bases to trimming and J lost 0 bases, with 16 bases between them. The CDR3 length is 17 residues. Germline CDR1 and CDR2: SNHLY and FYNNEI.